These T cell receptor beta chains were read from a single sample in a study of T-cell reconstitution after alpha-beta-depleted transplantation in children. TCRdb recomputed calls from the PCR reads with MiXCR, one row per CDR3 protein. The repertoire holds roughly 790,000 distinct CDR3 sequences, with less than 20% as singletons. Sequences were derived from PBMCs, mostly from graft donor cells, sampled 360 days after TCRalphabeta/CD19-depleted stem cell transplant. The receptors were gathered from a male patient between 10 and 17 years old who had a stem cell transplant for acute lymphoblastic leukemia, so the T cells may come from the graft donor. Both conserved end residues are part of each CDR3. Fields, in order: J gene, V gene, D gene, clone size, CDR3 DNA, CDR3 protein. The D gene is left open where the match is weak. Rows give clone size only sometimes, using once, few, many, or a class for an expanded clone.

J: TRBJ2-2
V: TRBV10-3
D: .
size: few
DNA: TGTGCCATCAGTGTGCGGGGACAGAGCTACACCGGGGAGCTGTTTTTT
CDR3: CAISVRGQSYTGELFF

J: TRBJ2-1
V: TRBV7-9
D: TRBD1
size: .
DNA: TGTGCCAGCAGCCTTGGACAGGGCGAAGCGCAGTTCTTC
CDR3: CASSLGQGEAQFF

J: TRBJ2-7
V: TRBV7-9
D: .
size: .
DNA: TGTGCCAGCAGCCAAGTGGGGCGGGAGCAGTACTTC
CDR3: CASSQVGREQYF

J: TRBJ2-1
V: TRBV5-1
D: TRBD2
size: many
DNA: TGCGCCAGCAGCTTGACGGCTAGCGGGAGATACAATGAGCAGTTCTTC
CDR3: CASSLTASGRYNEQFF

J: TRBJ2-1
V: TRBV11-2
D: TRBD2
size: few
DNA: TGTGCCAGCAGCTTAGAGGGGGTAGCGGGATACCTCTCCTACAATGAGCAGTTCTTC
CDR3: CASSLEGVAGYLSYNEQFF

J: TRBJ2-7
V: TRBV18
D: TRBD2
size: many
DNA: TGTGCCAGCTCACCACCATACTCTAGCGGGAGGGCCGGTTACGAGCAGTACTTC
CDR3: CASSPPYSSGRAGYEQYF

J: TRBJ2-3
V: TRBV3-1
D: .
size: few
DNA: TGTGCCAGCAGCCAAGATAGGTGGGGGGGCGCGAAGAGCACAGATACGCAGTATTTT
CDR3: CASSQDRWGGAKSTDTQYF

J: TRBJ2-7
V: TRBV29-1
D: TRBD2
size: .
DNA: TGCAGCGTAGGTAGAGCGGGAGGGACCTACGAGCAGTACTTC
CDR3: CSVGRAGGTYEQYF

J: TRBJ2-1
V: TRBV7-9
D: .
size: .
DNA: TGTGCCAGCAGCTTATTTCCTCAAGGGGGTGTCGATGAGCAGTTCTTC
CDR3: CASSLFPQGGVDEQFF

J: TRBJ1-1
V: TRBV5-5
D: .
size: few
DNA: TGTGCCAGCAGCTTAATCAGGGCAATGAACACTGAAGCTTTCTTT
CDR3: CASSLIRAMNTEAFF

J: TRBJ2-3
V: TRBV9
D: .
size: .
DNA: TGTGCCAGCAGCGTAGGGCCCCTAGTAGTGGTGGGACCAGATACGCAGTATTTT
CDR3: CASSVGPLVVVGPDTQYF

J: TRBJ2-1
V: TRBV12-3/TRBV12-4
D: .
size: many
DNA: TGTGCCAGCAGTACCCTCGGTATTGAGCAGTTCTTC
CDR3: CASSTLGIEQFF

J: TRBJ2-7
V: TRBV20-1
D: .
size: .
DNA: TGCAGTGCTAGTAGGAACGAGCAGTACTTC
CDR3: CSASRNEQYF

J: TRBJ2-7
V: TRBV10-3
D: TRBD1
size: many
DNA: TGTGCCACCAAAGAAGGGACAGGGGGTCTCTACGAGCAGTACTTC
CDR3: CATKEGTGGLYEQYF

J: TRBJ2-3
V: TRBV10-3
D: .
size: .
DNA: TGTGCCATCAGCCCGGGAGTAGCGTTTGGCACAGATACGCAGTATTTT
CDR3: CAISPGVAFGTDTQYF

J: TRBJ2-7
V: TRBV28
D: .
size: .
DNA: TGTGCCAGCAGCTCCACGGGGAATCCACCCTACGAGCAGTACTTC
CDR3: CASSSTGNPPYEQYF

J: TRBJ2-2
V: TRBV7-4
D: .
size: .
DNA: TGTGCCAGCAGCACGGGGGGACAGACCCGCACCGGGGAGCTGTTTTTT
CDR3: CASSTGGQTRTGELFF

J: TRBJ1-4
V: TRBV3-1
D: TRBD1
size: once
DNA: TGTGCCAGCAGCCGACCGGGACAGGGGAATGAAAAACTGTTTTTT
CDR3: CASSRPGQGNEKLFF

J: TRBJ2-2
V: TRBV12-3/TRBV12-4
D: TRBD2
size: .
DNA: TGTGCCAGCAGCCCCAGTTTAGGGACTAGCGGGAGTCGGGGCACCGGGGAGCTGTTTTTT
CDR3: CASSPSLGTSGSRGTGELFF

J: TRBJ1-6
V: TRBV28
D: TRBD1
size: few
DNA: TGTGCCAGCAGTTTAACAACTCGGGACAGGGATTCACCCCTCCACTTT
CDR3: CASSLTTRDRDSPLHF

J: TRBJ1-5
V: TRBV7-2
D: TRBD1
size: .
DNA: TGTGCCAGCAGCTCCCCCCGGACAGGGTCCGGCAATCAGCCCCAGCATTTT
CDR3: CASSSPRTGSGNQPQHF

J: TRBJ2-3
V: TRBV18
D: TRBD2
size: .
DNA: TGTGCCAGCTCACGATTATCGGGACTAGCGGGAGGTGGTGATACGCAGTATTTT
CDR3: CASSRLSGLAGGGDTQYF

J: TRBJ2-1
V: TRBV20-1
D: .
size: few
DNA: TGCAGTGCTAGTTTGGGGAGGTATGAGCAGTTCTTC
CDR3: CSASLGRYEQFF

J: TRBJ2-1
V: TRBV24-1
D: .
size: .
DNA: TGTGCCACCAGTGATTTTAGGGGATCGCCCGGGAATGAGCAGTTCTTC
CDR3: CATSDFRGSPGNEQFF

J: TRBJ2-2
V: TRBV18
D: TRBD2
size: .
DNA: TGTGCCAGCTCACCGCTCAGAGTGCTCGGGACTAGCGTTCCGGCGGCCGGGGAGCTGTTTTTT
CDR3: CASSPLRVLGTSVPAAGELFF

J: TRBJ2-3
V: TRBV5-1
D: TRBD2
size: .
DNA: TGCGCCAGCAGCCTGAGGGCTAGCGGGAGATCGGATACGCAGTATTTT
CDR3: CASSLRASGRSDTQYF

J: TRBJ2-2
V: TRBV7-8
D: .
size: .
DNA: TGTGCCAGCAGCTCGGGCCCGGGCACCGGGGAGCTGTTTTTT
CDR3: CASSSGPGTGELFF

J: TRBJ2-1
V: TRBV14
D: .
size: few
DNA: TGTGCCAGCAGCCATCAGGACAACAACAATGAGCAGTTCTTC
CDR3: CASSHQDNNNEQFF

J: TRBJ2-1
V: TRBV20-1
D: TRBD1
size: .
DNA: TGCAGTGCTGGACCCCTGGACAGGGGCTTTTACAATGAGCAGTTCTTC
CDR3: CSAGPLDRGFYNEQFF